These 2 T cell receptor beta chains were sequenced from one sample in a study of blood T cell repertoires in COVID-19. Libraries were prepared by immunoSEQ multiplex PCR; TCRdb keeps only in-frame clonotypes and omits some of them. The sample lists roughly 270,000 clones, 82% occurring once. Sequencing was carried out using PBMCs or T cells enriched from blood (not recorded which). These receptors all stem from a middle-aged man who had been exposed to COVID-19.

The CDR3 region is CASSELLANAAYEQYF. CDR3 coding DNA: TGTGCCAGCAGTGAACTCTTGGCCAACGCGGCCTACGAGCAGTACTTC. This sequence joins TRBV6-1 and TRBJ2-7; D gene ambiguous. Trimming removed 2 bases at V and 2 bases at J, with 16 bases between. Germline V gives CDR1 MNHNS, CDR2 SASEGT. There are 16 residues in the CDR3.

J is TRBJ2-5 and V is TRBV2; TRBD1 aligns across 7 bases. CDR3 length: 13 amino acids. Losses at the gene ends were 6 bases for V and 3 bases for J; bases not matched to a gene: 4. From germline, CDR1 is SNHLY and CDR2 FYNNEI. CDR3 in amino acids: CASSGDSEETQYF. CDR3 bases: TGTGCCAGCAGCGGGGACAGCGAAGAGACCCAGTACTTC.